One T cell receptor (beta chain) is described in this entry. What it binds is not known. This CDR3 contains 14 residues. In germline, CDR1 is SGHRS, CDR2 YFSETQ. V lost 1 base and J lost 5, with 9 bases in between. This sample is drawn from a study of cytotoxic CD8 clonotypes in ibrutinib-treated CLL. General study findings and limits: Clonality went up at the time of ibrutinib response, stayed stable in sustained remission, and later dropped back toward its baseline level at progression. Among the clonotypes, public ones were uncommon and contracted or held stable on treatment. Samples were collected at differing times from sustained-remission and progressing patients.

Profiled with immunoSEQ multiplex PCR; TCRdb holds only in-frame clones, not every one. The table has about 160,000 clones, approximately 80% seen once. About 2 micrograms of genomic DNA, which was extracted from cryopreserved PBMCs, served as the material used for the TCR beta libraries. The sequencing here drew on PBMCs, taken after 24 months of ibrutinib treatment. This sequence was found in a human donor with chronic lymphocytic leukemia. The genes are TRBV5-1 and TRBJ1-4; D is unclear. The CDR3 loop is CASSLRTDNEKLFF. The CDR3, as DNA: TGCGCCAGCAGCTTGAGGACGGACAATGAAAAACTGTTTTTT.